The clone carrying this TCR beta chain was seen just once. What it binds is unknown. The assay was immunoSEQ multiplex PCR, and TCRdb's table has in-frame clones only and misses some. The data hold about 51,000 clones, with over 75% observed a single time. The data derive from a study of OX40 agonist ivuxolimab in advanced cancers. Study-level information: Patients received intravenous ivuxolimab every 2 weeks at 0.01 to 10 mg/kg. Those enrolled were approximately 87% male, with a mean age of roughly 62 years and ages from 23 to 79.

Overall study findings and caveats: Researchers report that CD8+ T cells had, on average, more expanded clones than CD4+. Nonresponders, in some cases, also had low normalized T-cell clonal expansion.

The CDR3 spans 14 residues. Trimming at V came to 5 bases and at J to 6 bases, leaving 7 bases not matched to a gene. Per the germline V gene, CDR1 is MDHEN and CDR2 is SYDVKM. The source was CD4+ or CD8+ T cells sorted from blood, collected in a trial of the OX40 agonist ivuxolimab. The sequence came from an adult with an advanced solid tumor such as melanoma, head and neck, liver or kidney cancer. The gene calls are TRBV28 and TRBJ1-2; 9 bases match TRBD1. For the CDR3, the DNA is TGTGCCAGCAGTACAGGGGGCGCTAGTCATGGCTACACCTTC. This translates into CASSTGGASHGYTF.